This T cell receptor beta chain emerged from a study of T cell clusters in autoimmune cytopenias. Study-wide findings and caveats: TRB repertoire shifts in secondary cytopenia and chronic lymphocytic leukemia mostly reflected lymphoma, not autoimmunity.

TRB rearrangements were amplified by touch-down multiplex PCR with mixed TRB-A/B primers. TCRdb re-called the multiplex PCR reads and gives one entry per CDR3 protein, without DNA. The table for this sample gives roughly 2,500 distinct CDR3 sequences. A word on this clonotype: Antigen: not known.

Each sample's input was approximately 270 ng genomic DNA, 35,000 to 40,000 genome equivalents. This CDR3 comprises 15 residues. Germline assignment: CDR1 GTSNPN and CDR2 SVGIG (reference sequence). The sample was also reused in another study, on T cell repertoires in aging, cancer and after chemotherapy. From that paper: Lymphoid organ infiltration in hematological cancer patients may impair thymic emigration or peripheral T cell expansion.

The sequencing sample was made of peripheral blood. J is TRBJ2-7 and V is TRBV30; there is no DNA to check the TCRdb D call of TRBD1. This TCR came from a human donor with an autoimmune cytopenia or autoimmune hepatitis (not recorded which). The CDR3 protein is CAGGAERGSRGEQYF.